These 8 T cell receptor beta chains were all obtained from the same sample, sequenced in a study of blood T cell repertoires in COVID-19. TCRdb's copy holds only in-frame clones and misses some; the assay was immunoSEQ multiplex PCR. This table has roughly 80,000 clones, around nine tenths appearing once. The sequenced material came from peripheral blood. The receptors come from a woman over 75 with active or convalescent COVID-19.

The CDR3 sequence: CASSPSRDNTDTQYF. CDR3 bases: TGTGCCAGCAGCCCAAGCCGGGACAACACAGATACGCAGTATTTT. This chain uses TRBV7-2 with TRBJ2-3, with D perhaps TRBD1 (6 bases). Germline CDR1 SGHTA, CDR2 FQGNSA. This CDR3 spans 15 amino acids. Trimming removed 5 bases from V and 2 bases from J, with 14 bases in between.

V is TRBV28 and J is TRBJ1-4; D gene uncertain. V was shortened by 2 bases and J by 4 bases, with 8 bases between the two germline ends. The CDR3 spans 14 residues. Per germline, CDR1 MDHEN and CDR2 SYDVKM. CDR3 sequence: CASSLADINEKLFF. The DNA for the CDR3 is TGTGCCAGCAGTTTAGCAGACATTAATGAAAAACTGTTTTTT.

The chain carries TRBV18 and TRBJ1-2, with D maybe TRBD1 (6 bases). The CDR3 contains 13 residues. V was trimmed by 5 bases and J by 3 bases, leaving 10 bases between them. CDR1 is KGHSH, CDR2 LQKENI, per germline. This CDR3 reads CASSSTGDYGYTF. Written as DNA, the CDR3 is TGTGCCAGCTCATCGACAGGAGACTATGGCTACACCTTC.

The chain combines TRBV28 with TRBJ1-1, with D perhaps TRBD1 (6 bases). Trimming shortened V by 6 bases and J by 0 bases, and 11 bases separated the two germline ends. Looked up from germline, CDR1 is MDHEN and CDR2 is SYDVKM. The CDR3 sequence is 14 residues long. CDR3: CASSRDTMNTEAFF. The CDR3 DNA sequence: TGTGCCAGCAGCCGGGACACCATGAACACTGAAGCTTTCTTT.

The chain combines TRBV30 with TRBJ1-2; D remains ambiguous. The CDR3 contains 15 residues. V lost 0 bases, J lost 2 bases, and 13 bases lay in between. Per germline, CDR1 GTSNPN and CDR2 SVGIG (reference sequence). The CDR3 protein is CAWSVRGGINYGYTF. The CDR3 DNA sequence: TGTGCCTGGAGTGTACGGGGAGGGATCAACTATGGCTACACCTTC.

The genes are TRBV5-4 and TRBJ2-1; 13 bases line up with TRBD2. Germline CDR1 and CDR2: SGHNT and YYREEE (reference sequence). The CDR3 covers 16 residues. The J segment lost 4 bases and the V segment lost 4 bases, leaving 5 bases of the junction unmatched. CDR3 residues: CASSQVGLAGYNEQFF. DNA for the CDR3: TGTGCCAGCAGCCAGGTGGGACTAGCGGGATACAATGAGCAGTTCTTC.

Here the CDR3 DNA reads TGTGCCAGCAGGATGCAGGGTGGGCGCAATCAGCCCCAGCATTTT. Translating gives CASRMQGGRNQPQHF. V usage is TRBV2 and J usage is TRBJ1-5, with a possible D match to TRBD1 (5 bases). The germline V gene has CDR1 SNHLY and CDR2 FYNNEI. Trimming stripped 6 bases from V and 2 bases from J, with 14 bases between. CDR3 length: 15 residues.

The J gene is TRBJ1-5, the V gene TRBV4-1; 7 bases match TRBD1. Germline CDR1 reads MGHRA; CDR2 reads YSYEKL. Germline trimming cut 1 base from V and 4 bases from J; bases unmatched to any gene: 7. The CDR3 extends over 16 amino acids. CDR3 in DNA: TGCGCCAGCAGCCAAGTCGGGACAGAAAGGAATCAGCCCCAGCATTTT. This translates into CASSQVGTERNQPQHF.